The T cell receptor (beta chain) described here comes from a study of T cells in Graves' hyperthyroidism and ophthalmopathy. Amplification targeted TCR beta CDR3 regions from RNA transcripts. First-round RT-PCR targeting the TCR CDR3 was performed with the HTBI primer set. Via MiXCR, TCRdb re-called the multiplex PCR reads, giving one row per CDR3 protein. The sample lists 600,000 to 900,000 distinct CDR3 sequences, roughly 15% occurring once. Germline loops: CDR1 MGHDK, CDR2 SYGVNS. V was pared by 4 bases and J by 4 bases, with 19 bases between. CDR3 length: 16 residues. This clonotype was observed a few times.

This sequence joins TRBV25-1 and TRBJ1-1; the D gene is possibly TRBD1 (6 bases). The clonotype was recovered from a man aged 18 to 30 with Graves' hyperthyroidism. Sequencing was done on a sample of blood. CDR3 in DNA: TGTGCCAGCAGTGCCTCGTGGGGGGCTCGGGGCACTGAAGCTTTCTTT. Its translation is CASSASWGARGTEAFF.